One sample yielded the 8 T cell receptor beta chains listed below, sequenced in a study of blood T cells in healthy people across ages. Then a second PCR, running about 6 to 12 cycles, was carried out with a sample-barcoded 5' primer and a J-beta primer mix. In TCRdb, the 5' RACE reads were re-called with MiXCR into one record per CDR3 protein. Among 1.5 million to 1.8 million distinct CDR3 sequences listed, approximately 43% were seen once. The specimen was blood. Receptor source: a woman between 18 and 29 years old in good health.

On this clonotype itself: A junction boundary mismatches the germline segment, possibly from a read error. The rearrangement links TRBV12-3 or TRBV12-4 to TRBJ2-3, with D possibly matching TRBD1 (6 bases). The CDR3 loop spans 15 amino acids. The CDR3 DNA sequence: TGTGCCGGCAGTTTTGGGAACAGGGAAACAGATACGCAGTATTTT. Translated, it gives CAGSFGNRETDTQYF.

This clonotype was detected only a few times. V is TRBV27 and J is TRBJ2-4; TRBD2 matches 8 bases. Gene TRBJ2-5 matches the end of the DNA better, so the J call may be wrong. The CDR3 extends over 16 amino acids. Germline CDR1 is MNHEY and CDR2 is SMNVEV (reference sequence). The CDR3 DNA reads TGTGCCAGCACCAAGTTAGGGACTAGGTTTCCAGAGACCCAGTACTTC. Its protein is CASTKLGTRFPETQYF.

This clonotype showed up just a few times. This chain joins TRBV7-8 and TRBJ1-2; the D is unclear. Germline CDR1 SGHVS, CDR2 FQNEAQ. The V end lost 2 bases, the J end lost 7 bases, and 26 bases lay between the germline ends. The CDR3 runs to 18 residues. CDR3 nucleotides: TGTGCCAGCAGCTTACGCTTCAAAGAGAGAGGGAGCGTTAGTGGCTACACCTTC. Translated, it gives CASSLRFKERGSVSGYTF.

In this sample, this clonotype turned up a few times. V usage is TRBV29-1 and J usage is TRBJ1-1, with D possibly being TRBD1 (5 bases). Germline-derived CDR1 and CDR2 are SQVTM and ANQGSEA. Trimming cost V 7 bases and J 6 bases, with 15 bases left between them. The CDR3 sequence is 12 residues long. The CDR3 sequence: CSAEDRGAEAFF. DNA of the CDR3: TGCAGCGCCGAAGACAGAGGCGCTGAAGCTTTCTTT.

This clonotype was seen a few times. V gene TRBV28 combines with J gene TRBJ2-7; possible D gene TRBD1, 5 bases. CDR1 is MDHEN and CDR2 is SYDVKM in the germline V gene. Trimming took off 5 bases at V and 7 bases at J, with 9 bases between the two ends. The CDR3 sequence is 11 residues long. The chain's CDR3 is CASSPGWEQYF. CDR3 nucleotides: TGTGCCAGCAGTCCAGGGTGGGAGCAGTACTTC.

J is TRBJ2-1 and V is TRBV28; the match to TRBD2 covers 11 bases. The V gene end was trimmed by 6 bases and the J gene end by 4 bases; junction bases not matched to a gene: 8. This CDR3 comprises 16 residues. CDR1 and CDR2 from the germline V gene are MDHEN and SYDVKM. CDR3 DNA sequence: TGTGCCAGCAGGGGGACTAGCGGTTTTTCTTACAATGAGCAGTTCTTC. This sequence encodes CASRGTSGFSYNEQFF. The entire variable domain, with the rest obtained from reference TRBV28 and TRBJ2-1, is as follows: DVKVTQSSRYLVKRTGEKVFLECVQDMDHENMFWYRQDPGLGLRLIYFSYDVKMKEKGDIPEGYSVSREKKERFSLILESASTNQTSMYLCASRGTSGFSYNEQFFGPGTRLTVL.

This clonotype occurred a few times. CDR3 amino acids: CASSYRKRTSDDQETQYF. The CDR3 DNA reads TGTGCCAGCAGTTACCGGAAGAGGACTAGCGACGATCAAGAGACCCAGTACTTC. The rearrangement links TRBV6-2 or TRBV6-3 to TRBJ2-5; 9 bases line up with TRBD2. The V gene's germline CDR1 is MNHEY and CDR2 SVGEGT. This CDR3 has 18 residues. V lost 2 bases to trimming and J lost 2 bases; unmatched junction nucleotides: 12.

CDR3: CAGRLRGSPYNEQFF. For the CDR3, the DNA is TGTGCAGGCCGGCTCAGGGGATCACCTTACAATGAGCAGTTCTTC. The rearrangement uses TRBV21-1 and TRBJ2-1; the D call in the table, TRBD1, was not verified against the DNA. TRBV21-1 is marked as a pseudogene. This CDR3 spans 15 amino acids.